This T cell receptor (beta chain) was found in a study of blood T cell repertoires in COVID-19. Across the whole study: Samples came from the United States, Italy and Spain, spanning acute and convalescent COVID-19. T cells, B-cell-depleted T cells, or PBMCs provided the cDNA or gDNA that served as material.

Cohort 3 donors counted as recovered after two negative PCRs, clearance, or resolved symptoms. In the study's own analysis: The authors estimated nucleated cell counts from reference gene primer amplification. Sequencing was performed with immunoSEQ multiplex PCR; in TCRdb, only in-frame clones are kept and a portion is missing. The V and J calls and clone size are taken from that table; D and trimming were inferred from the DNA. The sample contains about 180,000 clones, approximately 85% of which appear only once. Trimming at V came to 3 bases and at J to 3 bases, leaving 0 bases not matched to a gene. CDR1 and CDR2 from the germline V gene are SGHTA and FQGNSA. This CDR3 spans 16 amino acids.

Sequenced material: PBMCs or T cells enriched from blood (not recorded which). The chain joins TRBV7-2 to TRBJ2-2; 14 nucleotides match TRBD2. The TCR sequence derives from a woman between 25 and 40 years old who had recovered from COVID-19. CDR3 in amino acids: CASSLTSGRDTGELFF. The CDR3 bases are TGTGCCAGCAGCTTGACTAGCGGGAGGGACACCGGGGAGCTGTTTTTT.